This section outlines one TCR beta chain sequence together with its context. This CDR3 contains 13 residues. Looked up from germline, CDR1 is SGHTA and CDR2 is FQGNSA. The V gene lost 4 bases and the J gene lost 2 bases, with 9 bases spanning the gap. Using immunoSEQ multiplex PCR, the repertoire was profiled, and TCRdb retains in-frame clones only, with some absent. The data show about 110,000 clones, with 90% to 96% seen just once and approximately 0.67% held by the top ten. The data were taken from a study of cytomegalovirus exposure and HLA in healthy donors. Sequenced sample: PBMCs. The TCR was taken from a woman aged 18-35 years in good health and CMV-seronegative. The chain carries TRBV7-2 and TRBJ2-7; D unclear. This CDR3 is CASSSGETYEQYF. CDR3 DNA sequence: TGTGCCAGCAGCTCCGGAGAAACCTACGAGCAGTACTTC.